The present T cell receptor beta chain was sequenced within a study of shared clonotypes between healthy human individuals. Germline V lookup: CDR1 SGHRS, CDR2 YFSETQ. Germline trimming cut 2 bases from V and 7 bases from J; bases unmatched to any gene: 3. This CDR3 has 14 amino acids. Produced via immunoSEQ multiplex PCR; TCRdb's table is partial and in-frame only. Among 400,000 to 600,000 clones listed, more than 95% were seen once. Remarks on this clone: Other DNA sequences in the same sample also yield this CDR3.

Sequenced: naive CD4+ T cells sorted from blood. Regarding subset: CD45RA+ positively selected. This chain uses TRBV5-1 with TRBJ2-1, with 10 bases fitting TRBD2. This TCR was sampled from a woman between 25 and 40 years old in good health. This CDR3 is CASSLTSGTNEQFF. DNA of the CDR3: TGCGCCAGCAGCTTAACTAGCGGGACGAATGAGCAGTTCTTC.